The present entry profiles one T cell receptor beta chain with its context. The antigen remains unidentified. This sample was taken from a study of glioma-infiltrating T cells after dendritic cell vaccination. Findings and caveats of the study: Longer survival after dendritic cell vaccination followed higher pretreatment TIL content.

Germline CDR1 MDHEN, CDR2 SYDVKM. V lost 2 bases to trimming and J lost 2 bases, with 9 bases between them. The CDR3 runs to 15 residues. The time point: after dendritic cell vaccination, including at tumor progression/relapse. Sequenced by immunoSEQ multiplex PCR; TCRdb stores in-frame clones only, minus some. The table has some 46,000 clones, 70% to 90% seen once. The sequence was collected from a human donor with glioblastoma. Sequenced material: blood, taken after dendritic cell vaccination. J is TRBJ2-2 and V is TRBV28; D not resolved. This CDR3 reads CASSLDGANTGELFF. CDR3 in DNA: TGTGCCAGCAGTTTAGACGGAGCCAACACCGGGGAGCTGTTTTTT.